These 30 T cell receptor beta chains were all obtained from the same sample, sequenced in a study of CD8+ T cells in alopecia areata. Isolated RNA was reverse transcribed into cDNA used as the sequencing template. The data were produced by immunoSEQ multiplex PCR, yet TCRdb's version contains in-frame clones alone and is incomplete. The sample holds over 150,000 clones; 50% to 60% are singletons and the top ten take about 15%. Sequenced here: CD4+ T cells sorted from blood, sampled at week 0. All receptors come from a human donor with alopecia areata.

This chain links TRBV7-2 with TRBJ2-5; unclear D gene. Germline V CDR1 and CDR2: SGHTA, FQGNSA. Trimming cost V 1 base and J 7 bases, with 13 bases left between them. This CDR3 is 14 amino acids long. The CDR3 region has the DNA TGTGCCAGCAGCTTAGATCACGGCCCGGGGACCCAGTACTTC. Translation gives CASSLDHGPGTQYF.

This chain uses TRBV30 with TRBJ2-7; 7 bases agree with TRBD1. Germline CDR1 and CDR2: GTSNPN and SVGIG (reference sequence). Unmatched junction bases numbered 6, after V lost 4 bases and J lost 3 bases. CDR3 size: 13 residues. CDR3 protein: CAWKLTGHYEQYF. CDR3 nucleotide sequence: TGTGCCTGGAAATTGACAGGGCACTACGAGCAGTACTTC. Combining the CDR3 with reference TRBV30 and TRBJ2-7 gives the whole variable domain SQTIHQWPATLVQPVGSPLSLECTVEGTSNPNLYWYRQAAGRGLQLLFYSVGIGQISSEVPQNLSASRPQDRQFILSSKKLLLSDSGFYLCAWKLTGHYEQYFGPGTRLTVT.

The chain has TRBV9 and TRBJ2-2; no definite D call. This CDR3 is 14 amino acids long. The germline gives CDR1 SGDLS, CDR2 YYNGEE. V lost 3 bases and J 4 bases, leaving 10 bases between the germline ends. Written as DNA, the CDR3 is TGTGCCAGCAGCGCCGGCCACGGCACCGGGGAGCTGTTTTTT. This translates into CASSAGHGTGELFF.

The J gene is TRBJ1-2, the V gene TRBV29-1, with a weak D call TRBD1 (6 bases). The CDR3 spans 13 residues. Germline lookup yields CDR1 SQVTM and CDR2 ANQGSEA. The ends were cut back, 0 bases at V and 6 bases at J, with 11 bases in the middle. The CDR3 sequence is CSVEDRTENGYTF. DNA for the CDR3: TGCAGCGTTGAAGATCGGACAGAAAATGGCTACACCTTC.

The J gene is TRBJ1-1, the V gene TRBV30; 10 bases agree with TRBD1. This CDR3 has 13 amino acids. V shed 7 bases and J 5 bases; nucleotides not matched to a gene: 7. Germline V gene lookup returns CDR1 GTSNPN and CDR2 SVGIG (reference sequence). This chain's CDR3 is CASDRGLRTEAFF. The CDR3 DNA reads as TGTGCCTCAGACAGGGGGCTGAGGACTGAAGCTTTCTTT.

The CDR3 nucleotides are TGCGCCAGCAGCCAAGATCGGTCGCCGGGATCCTACGAGCAGTACTTC. It encodes CASSQDRSPGSYEQYF. The V gene is TRBV4-1, the J gene TRBJ2-7; D might be TRBD2 (5 bases). Trimming shortened V by 0 bases and J by 1 base, and 13 bases separated the two germline ends. Germline CDR1 and CDR2: MGHRA and YSYEKL. This CDR3 region has 16 residues.

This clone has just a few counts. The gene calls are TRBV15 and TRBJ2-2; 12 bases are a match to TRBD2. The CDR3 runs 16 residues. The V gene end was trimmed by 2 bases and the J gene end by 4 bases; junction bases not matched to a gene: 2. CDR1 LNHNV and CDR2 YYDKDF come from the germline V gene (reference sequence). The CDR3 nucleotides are TGTGCCACCAGCAGACCGACTAGCGGGGGCACCGGGGAGCTGTTTTTT. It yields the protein CATSRPTSGGTGELFF.

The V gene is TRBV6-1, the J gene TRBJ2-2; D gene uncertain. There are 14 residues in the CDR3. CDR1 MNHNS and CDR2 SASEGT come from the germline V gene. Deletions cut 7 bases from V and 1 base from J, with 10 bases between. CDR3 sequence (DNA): TGTGCCAGCAATGTGCAAGGGAACACCGGGGAGCTGTTTTTT. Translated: CASNVQGNTGELFF.

This CDR3 is CASAPGTVNEKLFF. The DNA for the CDR3 is TGTGCCAGCGCTCCGGGGACGGTCAATGAAAAACTGTTTTTT. This chain links TRBV25-1 with TRBJ1-4; perhaps TRBD1 as D (5 bases). Trimming removed 8 bases from V and 5 bases from J, with 15 bases in between. The CDR3 sequence is 14 residues long. Germline V gene lookup returns CDR1 MGHDK and CDR2 SYGVNS.

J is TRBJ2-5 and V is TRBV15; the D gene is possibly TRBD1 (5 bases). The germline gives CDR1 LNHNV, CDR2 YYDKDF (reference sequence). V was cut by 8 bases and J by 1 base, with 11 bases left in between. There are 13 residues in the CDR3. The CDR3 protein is CATSRGFQETQYF. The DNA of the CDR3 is TGTGCCACCTCAAGGGGATTCCAAGAGACCCAGTACTTC. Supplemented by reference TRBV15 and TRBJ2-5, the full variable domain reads DAMVIQNPRYQVTQFGKPVTLSCSQTLNHNVMYWYQQKSSQAPKLLFHYYDKDFNNEADTPDNFQSRRPNTSFCFLDIRSPGLGDTAMYLCATSRGFQETQYFGPGTRLLVL.

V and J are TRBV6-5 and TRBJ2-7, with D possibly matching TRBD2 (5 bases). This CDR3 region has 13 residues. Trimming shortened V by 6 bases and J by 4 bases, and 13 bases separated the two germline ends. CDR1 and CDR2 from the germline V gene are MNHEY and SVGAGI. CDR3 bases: TGTGCCAGCAGCTCTCCTGGGAGATACGAGCAGTACTTC. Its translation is CASSSPGRYEQYF.

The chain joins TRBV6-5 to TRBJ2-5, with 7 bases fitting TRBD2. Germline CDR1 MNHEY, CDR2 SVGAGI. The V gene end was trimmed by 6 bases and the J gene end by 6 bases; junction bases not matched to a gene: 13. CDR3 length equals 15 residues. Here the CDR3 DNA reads TGTGCCAGCAGCCGCTCATGGGGCGGGGGAAAGACCCAGTACTTC. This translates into CASSRSWGGGKTQYF.

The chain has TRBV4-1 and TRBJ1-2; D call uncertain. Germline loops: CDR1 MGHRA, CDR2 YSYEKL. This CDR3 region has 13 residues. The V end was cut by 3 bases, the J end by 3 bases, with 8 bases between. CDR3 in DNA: TGCGCCAGCAGCCAGGCACCCCACTATGGCTACACCTTC. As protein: CASSQAPHYGYTF.

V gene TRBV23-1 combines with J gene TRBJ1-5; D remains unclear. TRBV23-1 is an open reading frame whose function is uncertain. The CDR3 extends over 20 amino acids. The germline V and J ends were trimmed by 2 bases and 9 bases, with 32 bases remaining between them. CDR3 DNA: TGCGCCAGCAGTCAAACCCTACAAAGGCCCAAACAAGGAAAGAAGAGGCCCCAGCATTTT. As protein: CASSQTLQRPKQGKKRPQHF.

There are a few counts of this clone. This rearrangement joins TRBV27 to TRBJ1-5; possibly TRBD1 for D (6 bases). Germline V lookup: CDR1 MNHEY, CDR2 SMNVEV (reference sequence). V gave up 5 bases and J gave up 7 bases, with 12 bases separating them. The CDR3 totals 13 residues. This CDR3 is CASSTQGRQPQHF. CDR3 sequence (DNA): TGTGCCAGCAGTACACAGGGACGGCAGCCCCAGCATTTT.

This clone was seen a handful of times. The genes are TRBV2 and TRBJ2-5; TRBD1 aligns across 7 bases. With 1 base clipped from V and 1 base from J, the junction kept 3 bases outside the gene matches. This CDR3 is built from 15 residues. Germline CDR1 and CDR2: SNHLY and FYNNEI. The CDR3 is CASSEGQGAQETQYF. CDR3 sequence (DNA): TGTGCCAGCAGTGAAGGACAGGGCGCCCAAGAGACCCAGTACTTC.

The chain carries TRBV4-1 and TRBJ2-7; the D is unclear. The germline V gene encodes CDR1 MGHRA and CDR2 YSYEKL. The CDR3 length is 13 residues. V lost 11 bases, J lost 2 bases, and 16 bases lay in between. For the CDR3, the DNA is TGCGCCGCGAGCAAGGCAGTCACCTACGAGCAGTACTTC. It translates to CAASKAVTYEQYF.

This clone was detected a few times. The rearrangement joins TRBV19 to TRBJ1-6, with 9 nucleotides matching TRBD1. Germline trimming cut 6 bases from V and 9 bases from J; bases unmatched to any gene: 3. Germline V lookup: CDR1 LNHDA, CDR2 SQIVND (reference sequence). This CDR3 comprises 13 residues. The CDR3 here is CASRGTGSSPLHF. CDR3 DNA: TGTGCCAGTAGAGGGACAGGGTCTTCACCCCTCCACTTT.

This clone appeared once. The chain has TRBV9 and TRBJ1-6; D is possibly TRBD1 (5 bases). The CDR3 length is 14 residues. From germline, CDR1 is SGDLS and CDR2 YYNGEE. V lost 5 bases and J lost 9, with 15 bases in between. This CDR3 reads CASSPAGQGSPLHF. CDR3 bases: TGTGCCAGCAGTCCAGCGGGGCAAGGTTCACCCCTCCACTTT.

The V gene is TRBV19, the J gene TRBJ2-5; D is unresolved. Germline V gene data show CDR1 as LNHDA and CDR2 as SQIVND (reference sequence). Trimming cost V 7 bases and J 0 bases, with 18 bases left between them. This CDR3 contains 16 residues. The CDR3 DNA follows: TGTGCCAGTACTCCAAGCTCTCGTGGGAACCAAGAGACCCAGTACTTC. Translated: CASTPSSRGNQETQYF.

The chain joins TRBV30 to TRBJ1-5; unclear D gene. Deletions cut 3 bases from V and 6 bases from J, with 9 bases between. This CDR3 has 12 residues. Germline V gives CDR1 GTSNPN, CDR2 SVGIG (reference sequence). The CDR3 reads CAWSQASQPQHF. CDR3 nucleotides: TGTGCCTGGAGCCAGGCGAGTCAGCCCCAGCATTTT. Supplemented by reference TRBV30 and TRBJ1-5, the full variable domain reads SQTIHQWPATLVQPVGSPLSLECTVEGTSNPNLYWYRQAAGRGLQLLFYSVGIGQISSEVPQNLSASRPQDRQFILSSKKLLLSDSGFYLCAWSQASQPQHFGDGTRLSIL.

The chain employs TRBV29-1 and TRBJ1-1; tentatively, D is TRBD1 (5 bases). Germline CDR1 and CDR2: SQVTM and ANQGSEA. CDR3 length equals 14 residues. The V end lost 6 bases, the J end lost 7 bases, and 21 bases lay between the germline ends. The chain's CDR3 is CSVASGNEGFEAFF. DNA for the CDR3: TGCAGCGTCGCCTCTGGGAACGAGGGGTTTGAAGCTTTCTTT.

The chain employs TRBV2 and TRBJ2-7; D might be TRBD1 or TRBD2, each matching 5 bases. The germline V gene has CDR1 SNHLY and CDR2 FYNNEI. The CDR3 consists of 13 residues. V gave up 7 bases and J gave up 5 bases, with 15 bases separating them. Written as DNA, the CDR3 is TGTGCCAGCACAGGGAGAGGGAACCACGAGCAGTACTTC. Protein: CASTGRGNHEQYF. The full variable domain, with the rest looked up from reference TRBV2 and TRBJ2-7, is EPEVTQTPSHQVTQMGQEVILRCVPISNHLYFYWYRQILGQKVEFLVSFYNNEISEKSEIFDDQFSVERPDGSNFTLKIRSTKLEDSAMYFCASTGRGNHEQYFGPGTRLTVT.

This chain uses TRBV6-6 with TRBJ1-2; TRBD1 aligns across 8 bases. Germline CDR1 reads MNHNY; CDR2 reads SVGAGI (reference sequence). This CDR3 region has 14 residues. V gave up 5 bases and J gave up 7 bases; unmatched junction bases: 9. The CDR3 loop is CASSITGGGGGYTF. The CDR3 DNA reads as TGTGCCAGCAGTATCACAGGGGGGGGCGGTGGCTACACCTTC.

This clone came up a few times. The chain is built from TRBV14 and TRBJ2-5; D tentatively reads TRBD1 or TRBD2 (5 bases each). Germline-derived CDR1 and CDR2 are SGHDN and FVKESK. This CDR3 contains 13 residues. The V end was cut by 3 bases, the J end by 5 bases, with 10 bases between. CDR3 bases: TGTGCCAGCAGCCAGGGGACGGTCGAGACCCAGTACTTC. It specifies CASSQGTVETQYF.

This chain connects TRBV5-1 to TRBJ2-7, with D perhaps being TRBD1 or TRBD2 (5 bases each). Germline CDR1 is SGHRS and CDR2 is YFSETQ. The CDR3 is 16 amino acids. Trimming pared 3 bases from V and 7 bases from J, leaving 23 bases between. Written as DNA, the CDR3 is TGCGCCAGCAGCTCTGACAGATTTGGGTTTGAGGGTGAGCAGTACTTC. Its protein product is CASSSDRFGFEGEQYF.

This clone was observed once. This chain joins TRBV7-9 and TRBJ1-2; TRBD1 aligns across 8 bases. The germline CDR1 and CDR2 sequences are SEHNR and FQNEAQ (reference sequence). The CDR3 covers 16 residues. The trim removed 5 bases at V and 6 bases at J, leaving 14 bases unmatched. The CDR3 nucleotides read TGTGCCAGCAGCCCCGGACAGGGCCCCTGGGATGATGGCTACACCTTC. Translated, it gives CASSPGQGPWDDGYTF.

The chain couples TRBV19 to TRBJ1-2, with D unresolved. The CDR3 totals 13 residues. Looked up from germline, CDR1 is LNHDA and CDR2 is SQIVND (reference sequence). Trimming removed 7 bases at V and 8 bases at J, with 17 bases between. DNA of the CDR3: TGTGCCAGTACTCAGACGGCGGGTTTAGGCTACACCTTC. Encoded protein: CASTQTAGLGYTF.

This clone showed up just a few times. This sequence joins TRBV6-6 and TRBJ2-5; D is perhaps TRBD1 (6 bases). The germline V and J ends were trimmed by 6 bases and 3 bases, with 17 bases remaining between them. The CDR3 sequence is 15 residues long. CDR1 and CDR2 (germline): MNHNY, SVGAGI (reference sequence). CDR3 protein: CASRPPGHREETQYF. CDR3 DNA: TGTGCCAGCAGGCCTCCGGGACATCGAGAAGAGACCCAGTACTTC.

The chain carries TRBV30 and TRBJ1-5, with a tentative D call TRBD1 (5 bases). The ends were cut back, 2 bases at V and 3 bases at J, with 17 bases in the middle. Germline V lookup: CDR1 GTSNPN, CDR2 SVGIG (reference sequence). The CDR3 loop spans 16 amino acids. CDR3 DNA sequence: TGTGCCTGGAGTCCCCTTGGGGCAGGAGTCAATCAGCCCCAGCATTTT. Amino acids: CAWSPLGAGVNQPQHF.